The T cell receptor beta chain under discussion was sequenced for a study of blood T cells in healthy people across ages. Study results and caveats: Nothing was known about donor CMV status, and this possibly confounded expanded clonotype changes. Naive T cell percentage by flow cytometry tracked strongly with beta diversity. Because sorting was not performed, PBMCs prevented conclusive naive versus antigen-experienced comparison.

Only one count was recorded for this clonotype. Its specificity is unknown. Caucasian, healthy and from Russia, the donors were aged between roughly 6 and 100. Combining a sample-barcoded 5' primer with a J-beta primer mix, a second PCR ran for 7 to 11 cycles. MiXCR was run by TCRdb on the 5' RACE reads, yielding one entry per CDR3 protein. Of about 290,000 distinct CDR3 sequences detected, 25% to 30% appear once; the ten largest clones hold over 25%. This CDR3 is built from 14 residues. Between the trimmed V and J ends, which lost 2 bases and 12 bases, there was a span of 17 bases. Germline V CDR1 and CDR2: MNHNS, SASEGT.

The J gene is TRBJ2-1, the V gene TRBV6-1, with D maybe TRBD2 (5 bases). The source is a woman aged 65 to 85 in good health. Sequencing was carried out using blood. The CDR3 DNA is TGTGCCAGCAGTGAATCCGAGGGCTTCGGGGTGCAGTTCTTC. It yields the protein CASSESEGFGVQFF.